The entry below describes one T cell receptor beta chain. Its antigen is not known. The data derive from a study of T cell responses to AZD1222 COVID-19 vaccine. Findings and caveats of the study: AZD1222 recipients seropositive at baseline numbered only five to seven. A rise in Spike-specific TCR breadth and depth followed two AZD1222 doses. Spike regions recognized by vaccine-associated CD4 TCRs spanned the protein, led by 160-218 and 743-854.

The CDR3 totals 16 residues. V was trimmed by 8 bases and J by 1 base, leaving 20 bases between them. Germline values: CDR1 GTSNPN, CDR2 SVGIG (reference sequence). The method was immunoSEQ multiplex PCR; TCRdb's version includes in-frame clones alone and lacks a portion of them. The sample includes approximately 120,000 clones, about 90% of them seen just once. Specimen: peripheral blood, collected on day 0 of AZD1222 vaccination. The receptor comes from an adult in good health. The genes are TRBV30 and TRBJ2-2; TRBD2 might be the D (5 bases). Here the CDR3 reads CAERTGERRNTGELFF. Written as DNA, the CDR3 is TGTGCCGAACGAACTGGAGAGCGGAGGAACACCGGGGAGCTGTTTTTT.